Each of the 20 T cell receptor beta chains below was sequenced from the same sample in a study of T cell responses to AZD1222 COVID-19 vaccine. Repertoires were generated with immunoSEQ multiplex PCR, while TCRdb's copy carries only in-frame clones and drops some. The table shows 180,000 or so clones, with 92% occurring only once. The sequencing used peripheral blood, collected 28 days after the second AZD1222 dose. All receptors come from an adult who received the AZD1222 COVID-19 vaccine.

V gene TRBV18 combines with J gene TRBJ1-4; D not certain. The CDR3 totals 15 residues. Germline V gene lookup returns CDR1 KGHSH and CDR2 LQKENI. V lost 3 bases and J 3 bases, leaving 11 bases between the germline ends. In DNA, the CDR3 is TGTGCCAGCTCACCTGGCGGCCAGCCTAATGAAAAACTGTTTTTT. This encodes CASSPGGQPNEKLFF.

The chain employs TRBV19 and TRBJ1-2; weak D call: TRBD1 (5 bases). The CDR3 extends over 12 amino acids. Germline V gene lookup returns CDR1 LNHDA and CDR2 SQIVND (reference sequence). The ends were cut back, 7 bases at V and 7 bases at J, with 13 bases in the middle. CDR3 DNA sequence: TGTGCCAGTAACGACGGGACCCCTGGCTACACCTTC. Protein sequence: CASNDGTPGYTF.

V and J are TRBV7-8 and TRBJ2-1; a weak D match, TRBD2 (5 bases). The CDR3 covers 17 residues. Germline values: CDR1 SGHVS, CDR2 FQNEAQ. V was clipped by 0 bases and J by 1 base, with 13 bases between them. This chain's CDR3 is CASSLAGGSHSYNEQFF. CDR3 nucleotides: TGTGCCAGCAGCTTAGCAGGTGGGAGCCATTCCTACAATGAGCAGTTCTTC.

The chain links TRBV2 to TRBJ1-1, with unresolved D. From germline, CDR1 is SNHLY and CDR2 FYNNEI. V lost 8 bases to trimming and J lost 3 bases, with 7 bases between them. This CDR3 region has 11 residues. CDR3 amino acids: CASVRYTEAFF. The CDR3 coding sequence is TGTGCCAGCGTTAGGTACACTGAAGCTTTCTTT.

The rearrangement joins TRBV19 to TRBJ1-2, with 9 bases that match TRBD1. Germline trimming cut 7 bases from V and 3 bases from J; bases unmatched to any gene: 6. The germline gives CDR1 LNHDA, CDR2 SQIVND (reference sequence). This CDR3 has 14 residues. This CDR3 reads CASKRTGDYYGYTF. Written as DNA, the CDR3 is TGTGCCAGTAAAAGGACAGGGGATTACTATGGCTACACCTTC.

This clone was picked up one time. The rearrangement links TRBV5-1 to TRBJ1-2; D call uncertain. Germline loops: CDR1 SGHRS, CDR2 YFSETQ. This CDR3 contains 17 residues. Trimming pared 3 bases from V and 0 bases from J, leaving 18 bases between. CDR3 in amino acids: CASSWTEGSDANYGYTF. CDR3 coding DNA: TGCGCCAGCAGCTGGACCGAGGGTTCTGACGCTAACTATGGCTACACCTTC.

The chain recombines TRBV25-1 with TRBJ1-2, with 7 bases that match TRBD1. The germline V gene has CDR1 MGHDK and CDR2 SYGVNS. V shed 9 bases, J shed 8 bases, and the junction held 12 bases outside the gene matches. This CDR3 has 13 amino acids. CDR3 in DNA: TGTGCCAGTACGCCAGGGGGGCGTTGGGGCTACACCTTC. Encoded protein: CASTPGGRWGYTF.

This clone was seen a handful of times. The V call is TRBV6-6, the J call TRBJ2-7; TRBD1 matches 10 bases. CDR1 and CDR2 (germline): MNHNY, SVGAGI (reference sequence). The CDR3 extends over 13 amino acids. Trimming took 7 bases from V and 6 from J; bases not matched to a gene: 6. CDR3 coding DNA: TGTGCCAGCAACACGGGGACAGGGGCCGAGCAGTACTTC. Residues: CASNTGTGAEQYF.

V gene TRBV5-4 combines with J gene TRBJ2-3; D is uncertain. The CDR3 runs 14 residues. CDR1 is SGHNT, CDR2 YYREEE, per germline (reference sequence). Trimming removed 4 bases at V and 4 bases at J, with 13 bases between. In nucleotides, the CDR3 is TGTGCCAGCAGCAGAGAGGCTAGGCCAGATACGCAGTATTTT. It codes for CASSREARPDTQYF.

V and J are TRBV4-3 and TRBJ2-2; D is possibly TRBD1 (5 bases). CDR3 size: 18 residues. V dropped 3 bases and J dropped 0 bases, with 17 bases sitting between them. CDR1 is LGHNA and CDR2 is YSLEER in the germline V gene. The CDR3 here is CASSHWGWGRANTGELFF. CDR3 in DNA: TGCGCCAGCAGCCATTGGGGCTGGGGCAGAGCGAACACCGGGGAGCTGTTTTTT.

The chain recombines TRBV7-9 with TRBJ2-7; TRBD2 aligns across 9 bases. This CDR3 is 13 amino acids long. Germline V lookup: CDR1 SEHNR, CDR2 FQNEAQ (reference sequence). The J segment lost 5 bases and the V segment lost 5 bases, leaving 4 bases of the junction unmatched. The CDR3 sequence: CASSPWTSDEQYF. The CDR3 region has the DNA TGTGCCAGCAGCCCCTGGACTAGCGACGAGCAGTACTTC.

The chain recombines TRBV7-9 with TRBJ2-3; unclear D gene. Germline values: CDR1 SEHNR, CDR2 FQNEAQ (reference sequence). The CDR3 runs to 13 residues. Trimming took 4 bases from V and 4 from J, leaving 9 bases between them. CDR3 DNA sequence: TGTGCCAGCAGCTACGCCCCCCCAGATACGCAGTATTTT. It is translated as CASSYAPPDTQYF.

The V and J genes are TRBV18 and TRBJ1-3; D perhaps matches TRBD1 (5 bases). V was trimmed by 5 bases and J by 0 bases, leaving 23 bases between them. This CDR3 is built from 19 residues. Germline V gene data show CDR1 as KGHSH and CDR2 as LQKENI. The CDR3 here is CASSSETVGATFSGNTIYF. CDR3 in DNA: TGTGCCAGCTCATCAGAAACCGTCGGGGCGACTTTCTCTGGAAACACCATATATTTT.

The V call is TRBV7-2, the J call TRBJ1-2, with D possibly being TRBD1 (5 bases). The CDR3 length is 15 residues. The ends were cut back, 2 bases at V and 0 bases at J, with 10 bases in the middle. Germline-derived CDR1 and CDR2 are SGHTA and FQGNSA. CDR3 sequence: CASSLMQGPNYGYTF. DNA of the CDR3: TGTGCCAGCAGCTTAATGCAGGGACCTAACTATGGCTACACCTTC.

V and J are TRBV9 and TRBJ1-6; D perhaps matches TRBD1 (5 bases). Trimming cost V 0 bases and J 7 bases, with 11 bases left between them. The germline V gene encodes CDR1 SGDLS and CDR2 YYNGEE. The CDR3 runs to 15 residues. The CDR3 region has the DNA TGTGCCAGCAGCGTAGCGGGAGGGGACAATTCACCCCTCCACTTT. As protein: CASSVAGGDNSPLHF.

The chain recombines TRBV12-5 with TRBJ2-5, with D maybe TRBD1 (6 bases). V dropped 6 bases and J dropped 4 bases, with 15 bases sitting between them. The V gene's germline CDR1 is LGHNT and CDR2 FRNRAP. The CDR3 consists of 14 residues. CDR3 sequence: CASGTGTTGETQYF. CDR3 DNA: TGTGCTAGTGGAACAGGGACCACCGGAGAGACCCAGTACTTC.

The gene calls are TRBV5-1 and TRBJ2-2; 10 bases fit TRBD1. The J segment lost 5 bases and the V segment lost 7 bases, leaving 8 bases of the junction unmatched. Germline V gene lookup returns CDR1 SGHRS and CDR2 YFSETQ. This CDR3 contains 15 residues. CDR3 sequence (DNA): TGCGCCAGCGGATTAGGACAGGGGGGAACCGGGGAGCTGTTTTTT. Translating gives CASGLGQGGTGELFF.

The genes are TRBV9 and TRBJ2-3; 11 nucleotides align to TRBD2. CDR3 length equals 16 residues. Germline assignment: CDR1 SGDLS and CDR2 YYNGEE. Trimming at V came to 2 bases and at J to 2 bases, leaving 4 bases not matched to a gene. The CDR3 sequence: CASSVLAGGPTDTQYF. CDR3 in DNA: TGTGCCAGCAGCGTCCTAGCGGGAGGCCCCACAGATACGCAGTATTTT.

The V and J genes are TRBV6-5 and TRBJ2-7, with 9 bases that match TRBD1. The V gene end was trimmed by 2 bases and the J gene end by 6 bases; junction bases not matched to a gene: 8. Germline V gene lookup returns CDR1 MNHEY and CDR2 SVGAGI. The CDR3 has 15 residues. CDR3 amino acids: CASSYPGTGYSEQYF. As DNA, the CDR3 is TGTGCCAGCAGTTACCCCGGGACAGGGTATTCCGAGCAGTACTTC.

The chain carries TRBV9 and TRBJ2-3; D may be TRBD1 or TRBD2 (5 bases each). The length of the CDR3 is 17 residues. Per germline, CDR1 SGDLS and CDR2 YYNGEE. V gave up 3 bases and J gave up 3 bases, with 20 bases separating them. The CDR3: CASSAGWAEVVTDTQYF. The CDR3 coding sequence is TGTGCCAGCAGCGCAGGGTGGGCGGAGGTGGTAACAGATACGCAGTATTTT.